Below, 19 T cell receptor beta chains from the same sample are listed, as sequenced in a study of blood T cell repertoires in COVID-19. Sequencing used immunoSEQ multiplex PCR; TCRdb keeps in-frame clones, though not all of them. The data contain 250,000 to 350,000 clones, more than 65% of them seen just once; the ten biggest clones take up more than 15%. Sequenced material: peripheral blood. The receptors here all came from a person between 70 and 80 years old with COVID-19, enrolled during active disease.

This chain links TRBV7-2 with TRBJ2-3; a possible D gene is TRBD2 (6 bases). This CDR3 contains 16 residues. Germline V lookup: CDR1 SGHTA, CDR2 FQGNSA. Deletions cut 3 bases from V and 0 bases from J, with 13 bases between. DNA for the CDR3: TGTGCCAGCAGCTTGAGTATTGGGACTAGCACAGATACGCAGTATTTT. This gives the protein CASSLSIGTSTDTQYF. The whole variable domain, remainder taken from reference TRBV7-2 and TRBJ2-3, is GAGVSQSPSNKVTEKGKDVELRCDPISGHTALYWYRQSLGQGLEFLIYFQGNSAPDKSGLPSDRFSAERTGGSVSTLTIQRTQQEDSAVYLCASSLSIGTSTDTQYFGPGTRLTVL.

This clone has a handful of counts. The J gene is TRBJ2-6, the V gene TRBV30; the D gene is possibly TRBD1 (5 bases). V was trimmed by 1 base and J by 2 bases, leaving 9 bases between them. The CDR3 totals 15 residues. Germline loops: CDR1 GTSNPN, CDR2 SVGIG (reference sequence). The CDR3 here is CAWSGPGTGANVLTF. The CDR3 DNA is TGTGCCTGGAGTGGTCCAGGGACTGGGGCCAACGTCCTGACTTTC.

This sequence joins TRBV30 and TRBJ2-1; D might be TRBD1 (6 bases). The CDR3 length is 14 residues. CDR1 is GTSNPN and CDR2 is SVGIG in the germline V gene (reference sequence). V lost 4 bases and J lost 0, with 10 bases in between. The CDR3 sequence is CAWNTGSSYNEQFF. The CDR3 DNA reads TGTGCCTGGAATACAGGGAGCTCCTACAATGAGCAGTTCTTC.

The chain is built from TRBV30 and TRBJ1-1, with a possible D match to TRBD1 (6 bases). CDR3 length equals 13 residues. From germline, CDR1 is GTSNPN and CDR2 SVGIG (reference sequence). V lost 2 bases and J lost 8, with 15 bases in between. CDR3 DNA sequence: TGTGCCTGGAGTAGCTCAGGGGTTAGGGAAGCTTTCTTT. This sequence encodes CAWSSSGVREAFF.

J is TRBJ1-4 and V is TRBV30; possible D gene TRBD1, 6 bases. Trimming removed 3 bases from V and 0 bases from J, with 17 bases in between. The CDR3 is made up of 17 amino acids. Germline loops: CDR1 GTSNPN, CDR2 SVGIG (reference sequence). The CDR3 here is CAWREQGSPATNEKLFF. CDR3 nucleotide sequence: TGTGCCTGGAGGGAACAGGGATCCCCCGCAACTAATGAAAAACTGTTTTTT.

The V and J genes are TRBV15 and TRBJ2-5; possible D gene TRBD2, 5 bases. The germline V and J ends were trimmed by 0 bases and 7 bases, with 12 bases remaining between them. This CDR3 is 14 amino acids long. In germline, CDR1 is LNHNV, CDR2 YYDKDF (reference sequence). The CDR3 spells CATSRDPGSGTQYF. As DNA, the CDR3 is TGTGCCACCAGCAGAGATCCGGGGTCCGGGACCCAGTACTTC.

J is TRBJ1-6 and V is TRBV4-3; D is perhaps TRBD1 (5 bases). In germline, CDR1 is LGHNA, CDR2 YSLEER. CDR3 length: 13 amino acids. Between the trimmed V and J ends, which lost 0 bases and 14 bases, there was a span of 11 bases. CDR3 nucleotides: TGCGCCAGCAGCCAAGAATCTCAAGGGGCCCTCCACTTT. Translation: CASSQESQGALHF.

This chain links TRBV23-1 with TRBJ2-2; 11 nucleotides agree with TRBD2. TRBV23-1 is labeled an ORF, and its function is uncertain. This CDR3 spans 18 amino acids. V lost 6 bases, J lost 4 bases, and 13 bases stayed unmatched. CDR3: CASRPLAGAPIPTGELFF. The CDR3 region has the DNA TGCGCCAGCAGACCACTAGCGGGAGCCCCTATTCCCACCGGGGAGCTGTTTTTT.

The chain joins TRBV28 to TRBJ1-6, with 9 nucleotides matching TRBD1. The J segment lost 6 bases and the V segment lost 6 bases, leaving 9 bases of the junction unmatched. CDR3 length: 16 amino acids. CDR1 and CDR2 from the germline V gene are MDHEN and SYDVKM. The CDR3 DNA sequence: TGTGCCAGCAGAATACCCGGGACAGGGTTTAATTCACCCCTCCACTTT. Translating gives CASRIPGTGFNSPLHF.

This chain links TRBV30 with TRBJ1-1; 7 bases match TRBD1. V trimming: 1 base; J trimming: 1 base; junction bases outside the gene matches: 3. From germline, CDR1 is GTSNPN and CDR2 SVGIG (reference sequence). The CDR3 runs to 14 residues. CDR3 sequence: CAWSGGGPNTEAFF. The DNA of the CDR3 is TGTGCCTGGAGTGGAGGGGGCCCGAACACTGAAGCTTTCTTT.

The chain combines TRBV6-2 or TRBV6-3 with TRBJ2-5; 7 bases agree with TRBD1. This CDR3 is built from 15 residues. Germline CDR1 and CDR2: MNHEY and SVGEGT. V trimming: 5 bases; J trimming: 0 bases; junction bases outside the gene matches: 6. As DNA, the CDR3 is TGTGCCAGCAGTGACCAGGGACAGAACCAAGAGACCCAGTACTTC. Encoded protein: CASSDQGQNQETQYF.

The chain recombines TRBV7-2 with TRBJ1-4; D might be TRBD1 (5 bases). V lost 5 bases and J 8 bases, leaving 21 bases between the germline ends. The CDR3 has 16 residues. Germline-derived CDR1 and CDR2 are SGHTA and FQGNSA. The CDR3 DNA sequence: TGTGCCAGCAGCGGAAGTGGGGGGGGAACGGCAGAAAAACTGTTTTTT. Translation gives CASSGSGGGTAEKLFF.

This clone was picked up one time. The chain links TRBV28 to TRBJ2-7; 8 nucleotides align to TRBD2. CDR1 MDHEN and CDR2 SYDVKM come from the germline V gene. The CDR3 is made up of 13 amino acids. Trimming at V came to 7 bases and at J to 2 bases, leaving 4 bases not matched to a gene. The CDR3 loop is CASTRGGAYEQYF. In DNA, the CDR3 is TGTGCCAGCACCCGGGGGGGGGCCTACGAGCAGTACTTC.

The genes are TRBV4-2 and TRBJ2-1; D is undetermined. The CDR3 has 15 residues. V was trimmed by 0 bases and J by 3 bases, leaving 9 bases between them. CDR1 is LGHNA and CDR2 is YNFKEQ in the germline V gene. This chain's CDR3 is CASSQDADGYNEQFF. The CDR3 DNA reads TGTGCCAGCAGCCAAGACGCGGATGGCTACAATGAGCAGTTCTTC.

This chain joins TRBV5-6 and TRBJ2-4, with D perhaps matching TRBD2 (6 bases). CDR3 length: 18 amino acids. Germline assignment: CDR1 SGHDT and CDR2 YYEEEE. The V end was cut by 2 bases, the J end by 6 bases, with 24 bases between. CDR3 in amino acids: CASSLDPGGARGRNIQYF. The CDR3 bases are TGTGCCAGCAGCTTAGACCCCGGAGGGGCGCGGGGCAGAAACATTCAGTACTTC.

The V gene is TRBV7-2, the J gene TRBJ1-3; the D gene is possibly TRBD1 (5 bases). CDR1 is SGHTA and CDR2 is FQGNSA in the germline V gene. Trimming cost V 2 bases and J 0 bases, with 14 bases left between them. This CDR3 is 17 amino acids long. CDR3 sequence reads: CASSLLSGPSSGNTIYF. The CDR3 DNA reads as TGTGCCAGCAGCTTATTGTCAGGGCCTTCCTCTGGAAACACCATATATTTT.

The rearrangement joins TRBV5-8 to TRBJ1-4, with TRBD1 identical over 9 bases. There are 14 residues in the CDR3. Germline CDR1 is SGHTS and CDR2 is YDEGEE. V trimming: 8 bases; J trimming: 8 bases; junction bases outside the gene matches: 10. In nucleotides, the CDR3 is TGTGCCAGTTCGGGACAGGGATGGGACGAAAAACTGTTTTTT. Translated: CASSGQGWDEKLFF.

The chain combines TRBV15 with TRBJ2-1; 7 bases are shared with TRBD2. Trimming cost V 5 bases and J 9 bases; bases outside gene matches: 10. This CDR3 is built from 14 residues. Germline values: CDR1 LNHNV, CDR2 YYDKDF (reference sequence). Written as DNA, the CDR3 is TGTGCCACCAGCCCAGCTGGGAGGGTGGGTGAGCAGTTCTTC. Translating it yields CATSPAGRVGEQFF.

The V and J genes are TRBV27 and TRBJ2-7, with a tentative D call TRBD2 (6 bases). Germline CDR1 MNHEY, CDR2 SMNVEV (reference sequence). V lost 8 bases, J lost 7 bases, and 18 bases lay in between. This CDR3 region has 13 residues. CDR3 DNA: TGTGCCAGCTCGCGGGACCGTTGGAGTGAGCAGTACTTC. It encodes CASSRDRWSEQYF.